This T cell receptor beta chain was captured by sequencing in a study of blood T cell repertoires in COVID-19. Across the study: The origin of the acute and convalescent COVID-19 samples was the United States, Italy and Spain. The cDNA or gDNA used as material had been derived from T cells, B-cell-depleted T cells, or PBMCs.

Source study methods: Reference gene primer amplification in the assay estimated nucleated cell counts. Sequenced by immunoSEQ multiplex PCR; TCRdb stores in-frame clones only, minus some. V and J calls and clone size follow that table, whereas D and trimming were derived from the DNA. This table has approximately 90,000 clones, 90% appearing once. Trimming at V came to 7 bases and at J to 0 bases, leaving 3 bases not matched to a gene. CDR3 length: 13 amino acids. In germline, CDR1 is GTSNPN, CDR2 SVGIG (reference sequence). The clonotype originates from a man aged 55 to 70 with acute or convalescent COVID-19. The chain links TRBV30 to TRBJ2-1, with 7 bases that match TRBD2. The sequencing sample was made of peripheral blood. CDR3 coding DNA: TGTGCCTACGGGAGGAGCTCCTACAATGAGCAGTTCTTC. Residues: CAYGRSSYNEQFF.